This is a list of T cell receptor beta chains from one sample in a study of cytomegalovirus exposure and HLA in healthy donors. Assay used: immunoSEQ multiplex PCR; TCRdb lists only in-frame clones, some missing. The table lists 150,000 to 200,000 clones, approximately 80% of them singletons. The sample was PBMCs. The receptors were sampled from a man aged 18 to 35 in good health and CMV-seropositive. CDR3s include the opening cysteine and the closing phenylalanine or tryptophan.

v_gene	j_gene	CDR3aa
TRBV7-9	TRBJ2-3	CARTRLAENTSTDTQYF
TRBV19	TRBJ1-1	CASRDGQGEWNTEAFF
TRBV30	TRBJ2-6	CAWLLGSGANVLTF
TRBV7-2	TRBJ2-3	CASSPGRGGTDTQYF
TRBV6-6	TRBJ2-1	CASSTPQGFGVNEQFF
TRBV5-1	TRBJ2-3	CASSFLSTDTQYF
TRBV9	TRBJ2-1	CASSVGAGPYNEQFF
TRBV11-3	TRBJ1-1	CASSSEANTEAFF
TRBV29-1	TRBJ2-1	CSVEDLAGQGPYNEQFF
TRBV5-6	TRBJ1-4	CASSLTRTGRESPELFF
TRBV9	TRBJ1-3	CASSATGTDPAVF
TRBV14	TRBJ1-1	CASSQGQYLNTEAFF
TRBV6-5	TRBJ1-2	CASSDNLSYGYTF
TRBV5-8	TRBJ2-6	CASPNWVTGANGLTF
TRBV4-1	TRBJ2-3	CASQRASGRGDTQYF
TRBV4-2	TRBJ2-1	CASSQDPGHNEQFF
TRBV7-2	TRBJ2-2	CASSLSGGVDTGELFF
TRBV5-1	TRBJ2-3	CASSSLGAGGGLSTDTQYF
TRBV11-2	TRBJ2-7	CASSFSGGIYEQYF
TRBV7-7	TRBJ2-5	CASTQGQVETQYF
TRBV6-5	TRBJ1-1	CASSYSTVPRTEAFF
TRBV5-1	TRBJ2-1	CASSLEVRGTGYNEQFF
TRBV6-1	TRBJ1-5	CASSPYRENQPQHF
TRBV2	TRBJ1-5	CASSEVAWGINQPQHF
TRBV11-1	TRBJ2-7	CASSPRASYEQYF
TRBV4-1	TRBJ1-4	CASSQDPDRGPGEKLFF
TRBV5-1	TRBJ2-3	CASSFPAGGRSDTQYF
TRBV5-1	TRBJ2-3	CASSSARGTTDTQYF
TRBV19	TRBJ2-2	CASSGTGPAGELFF
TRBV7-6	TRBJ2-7	CASSWDRVHEQYF
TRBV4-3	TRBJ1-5	CASSQEFGTFNQPQHF
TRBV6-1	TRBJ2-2	CASSGPAGYTGELFF
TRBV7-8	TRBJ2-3	CASSQRTSGRVADTQYF
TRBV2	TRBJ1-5	CASSLDSGNQPQHF
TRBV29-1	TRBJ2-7	CSQDSGGFKRGTYEQYF
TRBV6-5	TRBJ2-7	CASQAGGLAYEQYF
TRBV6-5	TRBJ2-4	CASTHKLGLVNIQYF
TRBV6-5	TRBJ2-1	CASSYSLGYEQFF
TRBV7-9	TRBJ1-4	CASSLGVEGEKLFF
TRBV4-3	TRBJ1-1	CASSQTNTEAFF
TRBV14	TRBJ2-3	CASSHLAGGDTQYF
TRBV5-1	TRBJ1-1	CASHGSMDTEAFF
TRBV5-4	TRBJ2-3	CASRNPSGSPDTQYF
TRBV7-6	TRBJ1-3	CASSLALGESGNTIYF
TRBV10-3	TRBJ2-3	CAISVRTQPLRVSDTQYF
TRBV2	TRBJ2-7	CASRPTGYKAYEQYF
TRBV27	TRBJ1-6	CASSPTGTGNSPLHF
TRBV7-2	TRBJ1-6	CASSLGQGNNSPLHF
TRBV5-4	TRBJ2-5	CASSLAYGGETQYF
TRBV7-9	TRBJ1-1	CASSPGTGRTEAFF
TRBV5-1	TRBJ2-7	CASSPTGYSYEQYF